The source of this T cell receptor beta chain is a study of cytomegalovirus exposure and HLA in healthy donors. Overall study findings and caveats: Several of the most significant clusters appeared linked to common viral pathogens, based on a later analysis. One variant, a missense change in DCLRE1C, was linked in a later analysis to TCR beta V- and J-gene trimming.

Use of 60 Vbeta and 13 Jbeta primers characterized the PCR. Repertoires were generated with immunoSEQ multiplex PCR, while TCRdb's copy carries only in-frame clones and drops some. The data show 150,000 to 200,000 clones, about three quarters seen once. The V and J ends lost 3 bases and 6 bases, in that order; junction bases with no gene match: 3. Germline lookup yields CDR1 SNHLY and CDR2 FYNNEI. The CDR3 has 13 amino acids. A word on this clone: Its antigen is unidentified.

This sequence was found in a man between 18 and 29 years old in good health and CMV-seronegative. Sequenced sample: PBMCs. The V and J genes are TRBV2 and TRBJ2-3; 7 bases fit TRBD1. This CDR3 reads CASSDGTADTQYF. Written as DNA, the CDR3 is TGTGCCAGCAGTGACGGGACAGCCGATACGCAGTATTTT.